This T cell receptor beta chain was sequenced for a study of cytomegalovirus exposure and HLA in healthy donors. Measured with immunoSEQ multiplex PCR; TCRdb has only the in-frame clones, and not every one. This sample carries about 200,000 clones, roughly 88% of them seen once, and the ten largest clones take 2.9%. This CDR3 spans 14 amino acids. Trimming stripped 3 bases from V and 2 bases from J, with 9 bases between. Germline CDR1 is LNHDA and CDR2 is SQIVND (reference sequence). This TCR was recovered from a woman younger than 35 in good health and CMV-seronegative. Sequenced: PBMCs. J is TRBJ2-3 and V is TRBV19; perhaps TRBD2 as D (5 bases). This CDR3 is CASSIQRLTDTQYF. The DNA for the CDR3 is TGTGCCAGTAGTATCCAGCGGCTCACAGATACGCAGTATTTT.